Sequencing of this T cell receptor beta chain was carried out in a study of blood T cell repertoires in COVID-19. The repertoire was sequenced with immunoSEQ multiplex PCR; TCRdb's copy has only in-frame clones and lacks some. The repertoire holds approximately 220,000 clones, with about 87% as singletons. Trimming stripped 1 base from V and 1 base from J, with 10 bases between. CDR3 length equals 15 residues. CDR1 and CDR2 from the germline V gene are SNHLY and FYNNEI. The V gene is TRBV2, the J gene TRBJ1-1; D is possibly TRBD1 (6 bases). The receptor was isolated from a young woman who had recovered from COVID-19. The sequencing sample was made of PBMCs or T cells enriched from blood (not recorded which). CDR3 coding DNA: TGTGCCAGCAGTGAAGACAGGGCTGCGAACACTGAAGCTTTCTTT. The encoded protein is CASSEDRAANTEAFF.